The sequence of this T cell receptor (beta chain) was determined in a study of shared clonotypes between healthy human individuals. Whole-study results and caveats: Memory subsets generally showed smaller estimated richness than naive subsets did. Sequencing depth was predicted to influence how clonotypes are shared among donors.

Naive CD8 cells comprised CD45RO-negative, CCR7-positively selected cells, excluding terminally differentiated effector memory CD45RA+ cells. The authors split each subset's genomic DNA evenly across several immunoSEQ plates. The assay was immunoSEQ multiplex PCR, and TCRdb's table has in-frame clones only and misses some. The sample has about 820,000 clones; about 92% are singletons. Per germline, CDR1 SGDLS and CDR2 YYNGEE. The length of the CDR3 is 17 residues. With 0 bases clipped from V and 0 bases from J, the junction kept 4 bases outside the gene matches. As for this clone: The target antigen is unknown.

Sequencing used naive CD8+ T cells sorted from blood. The sequence was collected from a man younger than 45 in good health. The genes are TRBV9 and TRBJ2-1, with 9 bases lining up with TRBD2. CDR3 sequence reads: CASSVATSGFSYNEQFF. CDR3 DNA: TGTGCCAGCAGCGTAGCGACTAGCGGATTCTCCTACAATGAGCAGTTCTTC.